Each of the 32 T cell receptor beta chains below was sequenced from the same sample in a study of blood T cell repertoires in COVID-19. Produced via immunoSEQ multiplex PCR; TCRdb's table is partial and in-frame only. The profile covers 70,000 to 90,000 clones, with 70% to 85% appearing a single time and around 11% taken by the ten largest. The sequenced material came from peripheral blood. The source is a man between 70 and 80 years old with acute or convalescent COVID-19.

Of note for this clone: The same CDR3 can be traced to other DNA sequences in this sample. In DNA, the CDR3 is TGTGCCAGCAGCTTTCCGGGTTACGAGCAGTACGTC. Translation gives CASSFPGYEQYV. The rearrangement links TRBV5-5 to TRBJ2-7; D is ambiguous. Germline V gene sequence: CDR1 SGHKS, CDR2 YYEKEE (reference sequence). The CDR3 consists of 12 residues. Trimming took 2 bases from V and 4 from J, leaving 7 bases between them.

This clone came up once. The chain recombines TRBV28 with TRBJ1-5; D perhaps matches TRBD1 (6 bases). V dropped 6 bases and J dropped 7 bases, with 10 bases sitting between them. The germline V gene has CDR1 MDHEN and CDR2 SYDVKM. CDR3 length: 12 residues. The CDR3 DNA reads as TGTGCCAGCAGCGTCAGGGGCCAGCCCCAGCATTTT. Protein product: CASSVRGQPQHF.

The chain combines TRBV5-1 with TRBJ1-5, with 9 bases lining up with TRBD1. The V segment lost 0 bases and the J segment 2 bases; nucleotides outside the gene matches: 0. Germline CDR1 and CDR2: SGHRS and YFSETQ. This CDR3 region has 15 residues. The CDR3 spells CASSLGQGGNQPQHF. The CDR3, as DNA: TGCGCCAGCAGCTTGGGACAGGGGGGCAATCAGCCCCAGCATTTT.

Only one count was recorded for this clone. The chain carries TRBV30 and TRBJ2-3; a possible D gene is TRBD2 (5 bases). Trimming took off 1 base at V and 4 bases at J, with 18 bases between the two ends. CDR3 length: 16 residues. The germline V gene has CDR1 GTSNPN and CDR2 SVGIG (reference sequence). The CDR3 DNA sequence: TGTGCCTGGAGTGCCCTACTCCAGTACGGGGCAGATACGCAGTATTTT. Amino acids: CAWSALLQYGADTQYF. The full variable domain, rest sourced from reference TRBV30 and TRBJ2-3, is SQTIHQWPATLVQPVGSPLSLECTVEGTSNPNLYWYRQAAGRGLQLLFYSVGIGQISSEVPQNLSASRPQDRQFILSSKKLLLSDSGFYLCAWSALLQYGADTQYFGPGTRLTVL.

The rearrangement links TRBV7-9 to TRBJ2-5, with 12 bases identical to TRBD1. In germline, CDR1 is SEHNR, CDR2 FQNEAQ (reference sequence). V lost 4 bases, J lost 4 bases, and 10 bases stayed unmatched. The CDR3 is 17 amino acids. The CDR3 bases are TGTGCCAGCAGCTCTAGGGGGGACAGGGGGCGCGCAGAGACCCAGTACTTC. This sequence encodes CASSSRGDRGRAETQYF.

The CDR3 coding sequence is TGTGCCATCAGTGAGTTCTCCTCCTCCGGGGGTCACACTGAAGCTTTCTTT. This gives the protein CAISEFSSSGGHTEAFF. The chain joins TRBV10-3 to TRBJ1-1, with D possibly being TRBD1 (5 bases). Per germline, CDR1 ENHRY and CDR2 SYGVKD. Deletions cut 1 base from V and 3 bases from J, with 18 bases between. CDR3 length: 17 residues.

The chain recombines TRBV10-3 with TRBJ2-1; 10 nucleotides agree with TRBD2. The CDR3 runs to 14 residues. V lost 6 bases and J lost 5; bases outside the gene matches: 4. From germline, CDR1 is ENHRY and CDR2 SYGVKD. This CDR3 is CAIRASGGDNEQFF. CDR3 bases: TGTGCCATCAGGGCTAGCGGGGGAGACAATGAGCAGTTCTTC.

The chain employs TRBV27 and TRBJ2-3; the D gene is possibly TRBD2 (5 bases). The germline V gene has CDR1 MNHEY and CDR2 SMNVEV (reference sequence). V lost 6 bases and J lost 0, with 13 bases in between. This CDR3 comprises 15 residues. CDR3 sequence reads: CASSRRGPSTDTQYF. CDR3 sequence (DNA): TGTGCCAGCAGCCGCCGGGGTCCTAGCACAGATACGCAGTATTTT.

The V gene is TRBV14, the J gene TRBJ1-5; tentative D call: TRBD1 (5 bases). Between the trimmed V and J ends, which lost 5 bases and 0 bases, there was a span of 14 bases. The CDR3 totals 16 residues. Germline assignment: CDR1 SGHDN and CDR2 FVKESK. The CDR3 reads CASSSLGQNSNQPQHF. In DNA form, the CDR3 reads TGTGCCAGCAGCTCCCTGGGGCAGAATAGCAATCAGCCCCAGCATTTT.

The gene calls are TRBV24-1 and TRBJ1-1; 7 nucleotides align to TRBD1. CDR1 is KGHDR and CDR2 is SFDVKD in the germline V gene. Trimming took 4 bases from V and 2 from J; bases not matched to a gene: 6. The CDR3 is made up of 15 amino acids. The CDR3 DNA reads as TGTGCCACCAGTGACTCTAGACAGGGAAACACTGAAGCTTTCTTT. Translated, it gives CATSDSRQGNTEAFF.

V usage is TRBV7-3 and J usage is TRBJ2-1; 11 bases map to TRBD2. V lost 5 bases to trimming and J lost 5 bases; unmatched junction nucleotides: 5. The CDR3 runs 15 residues. Germline V CDR1 and CDR2: SGHTA, FQGTGA. The CDR3 loop reads CASSVSGGAHNEQFF. CDR3 bases: TGTGCCAGCAGCGTTAGCGGGGGGGCCCACAATGAGCAGTTCTTC.

This clone appeared a single time. V gene TRBV24-1 combines with J gene TRBJ1-5; 8 nucleotides line up with TRBD1. There are 16 residues in the CDR3. Germline values: CDR1 KGHDR, CDR2 SFDVKD. After removal of 4 bases from V and 3 bases from J, the junction contained 7 bases not matched to a gene. CDR3 DNA sequence: TGTGCCACCAGTGACCCAAGGACAGGGAACAATCAGCCCCAGCATTTT. Translation: CATSDPRTGNNQPQHF.

The chain uses TRBV9 and TRBJ1-4; tentative D call: TRBD1 (6 bases). With 3 bases removed from V and 0 bases from J, the gap between germline ends came to 18 bases. The germline CDR1 and CDR2 sequences are SGDLS and YYNGEE. The CDR3 has 18 residues. The CDR3 loop reads CASSEGGDTLTTNEKLFF. CDR3 DNA sequence: TGTGCCAGCAGCGAGGGAGGGGACACCTTGACAACTAATGAAAAACTGTTTTTT.

For the CDR3, the DNA is TGTGCCAGCAGATCAGGGGGCCGTCAGCCCCAGCATTTT. It translates to CASRSGGRQPQHF. V and J are TRBV28 and TRBJ1-5; 8 bases are shared with TRBD1. This CDR3 is built from 13 residues. The ends lost 6 bases at V and 6 bases at J; junction bases unmatched: 4. Per germline, CDR1 MDHEN and CDR2 SYDVKM.

The gene calls are TRBV18 and TRBJ1-1; 9 bases are shared with TRBD1. Germline V gene data show CDR1 as KGHSH and CDR2 as LQKENI. The CDR3 runs to 15 residues. J was trimmed by 4 bases and V by 10 bases; bases with no gene match: 13. CDR3 protein: CATSGQGLVGTEAFF. The CDR3 nucleotides are TGTGCCACCTCGGGACAGGGACTCGTTGGCACTGAAGCTTTCTTT.

J is TRBJ2-7 and V is TRBV5-8; 10 positions agree with TRBD1. CDR3 length equals 15 residues. Germline V gene lookup returns CDR1 SGHTS and CDR2 YDEGEE. V shed 0 bases, J shed 4 bases, and the junction held 4 bases outside the gene matches. This CDR3 is CASSLGWTGGYEQYF. The CDR3 nucleotides are TGTGCCAGCAGCTTGGGGTGGACAGGGGGATACGAGCAGTACTTC.

The chain is built from TRBV5-6 and TRBJ1-1; D gene unclear. Deletions cut 6 bases from V and 1 base from J, with 4 bases between. This CDR3 region has 11 residues. The germline CDR1 and CDR2 sequences are SGHDT and YYEEEE. For the CDR3, the DNA is TGTGCCAGCACCAAGAACACTGAAGCTTTCTTT. Residues: CASTKNTEAFF.

V gene TRBV7-2 combines with J gene TRBJ2-3; TRBD2 matches at 9 bases. Germline lookup yields CDR1 SGHTA and CDR2 FQGNSA. The CDR3 is 17 residues long. The trim removed 6 bases at V and 5 bases at J, leaving 15 bases unmatched. CDR3 in amino acids: CASSPWGLAGLKDTQYF. The CDR3 bases are TGTGCCAGCAGTCCTTGGGGGCTAGCGGGGTTAAAAGATACGCAGTATTTT.

The chain is built from TRBV1 and TRBJ1-4. TRBV1 is labeled a pseudogene. CDR3 length equals 16 residues. The CDR3 region has the DNA TGCACCAGCAGCCAAGATCGGGAGGTTCCTAATGAAAAACTGTTTTTT. Its protein is CTSSQDREVPNEKLFF.

The chain links TRBV5-1 to TRBJ1-5, with D perhaps matching TRBD1 (5 bases). Germline V gene data show CDR1 as SGHRS and CDR2 as YFSETQ. Deletions cut 3 bases from V and 6 bases from J, with 10 bases between. The CDR3 has 13 amino acids. CDR3 amino acids: CASSYRGGQPQHF. The CDR3 coding sequence is TGCGCCAGCAGCTATAGGGGAGGTCAGCCCCAGCATTTT.

This clone was seen a handful of times. In nucleotides, the CDR3 is TGCAGCGTCCGGACAGGGAGTGCCAATCAGCCCCAGCATTTT. This codes for CSVRTGSANQPQHF. This chain links TRBV29-1 with TRBJ1-5, with 8 bases lining up with TRBD1. CDR1 and CDR2 (germline): SQVTM, ANQGSEA. The CDR3 runs 14 residues. V shed 6 bases, J shed 3 bases, and the junction held 7 bases outside the gene matches.

Notes on this clone: One junction end does not reproduce the germline sequence, and a read error may be involved. Within the sample, other DNA sequences also encode this same CDR3. V usage is TRBV7-8 and J usage is TRBJ2-7, with D tentatively TRBD2 (5 bases). CDR3 size: 14 residues. Germline CDR1 SGHVS, CDR2 FQNEAQ. The CDR3, as DNA: TGCGCCAGCAGCTTAGCGAGGCAGTACTACGAGCAGTACTTC. It translates to CASSLARQYYEQYF. Full variable domain (missing parts from reference TRBV7-8 and TRBJ2-7): GAGVSQSPRYKVAKRGQDVALRCDPISGHVSLFWYQQALGQGPEFLTYFQNEAQLDKSGLPSDRFFAERPEGSVSTLKIQRTQQEDSAVYLCASSLARQYYEQYFGPGTRLTVT.

The genes are TRBV5-1 and TRBJ1-2; D possibly corresponds to TRBD1 (5 bases). With 5 bases removed from V and 4 bases from J, the gap between germline ends came to 15 bases. CDR3 size: 14 residues. Germline V gene data show CDR1 as SGHRS and CDR2 as YFSETQ. The CDR3 region has the DNA TGCGCCAGCAGTCCCGGTAGGGGCGGCTATGGCTACACCTTC. Its protein product is CASSPGRGGYGYTF. Together with reference TRBV5-1 and TRBJ1-2, the CDR3 gives the full variable domain: KAGVTQTPRYLIKTRGQQVTLSCSPISGHRSVSWYQQTPGQGLQFLFEYFSETQRNKGNFPGRFSGRQFSNSRSEMNVSTLELGDSALYLCASSPGRGGYGYTFGSGTRLTVV.

The chain joins TRBV18 to TRBJ2-7, with 11 bases aligning to TRBD1. This CDR3 spans 16 amino acids. Trimming removed 1 base from V and 2 bases from J; junction bases left unmatched: 4. CDR1 KGHSH and CDR2 LQKENI come from the germline V gene. CDR3: CASSPRSGQGAYEQYV. In nucleotides, the CDR3 is TGTGCCAGCTCACCACGCTCGGGACAGGGGGCCTACGAGCAGTACGTC.

The J gene is TRBJ2-1, the V gene TRBV19; TRBD2 agrees at 9 bases. Germline CDR1 LNHDA, CDR2 SQIVND (reference sequence). Trimming removed 2 bases from V and 5 bases from J; junction bases left unmatched: 10. The CDR3 spans 17 residues. The CDR3 here is CASSIRLADFSDNEQFF. In nucleotides, the CDR3 is TGTGCCAGTAGTATACGACTAGCGGATTTTTCGGACAATGAGCAGTTCTTC.

This chain links TRBV11-2 with TRBJ2-7, with 9 bases that match TRBD2. Germline V lookup: CDR1 SGHAT, CDR2 FQNNGV. After removal of 2 bases from V and 0 bases from J, the junction contained 11 bases not matched to a gene. This CDR3 contains 18 residues. The CDR3 DNA follows: TGTGCCAGCAGCTTACGCGGTAGCGGGGGTTACCTCTCCTACGAGCAGTACTTC. It translates to CASSLRGSGGYLSYEQYF.

The chain joins TRBV2 to TRBJ2-1, with 13 bases matching TRBD2. V was clipped by 6 bases and J by 0 bases; unmatched bases: 8. This CDR3 is built from 18 residues. In germline, CDR1 is SNHLY, CDR2 FYNNEI. The CDR3 loop reads CASRLLAGGPSSYNEQFF. DNA for the CDR3: TGTGCCAGCAGACTACTAGCGGGGGGGCCGAGCTCCTACAATGAGCAGTTCTTC.

The V call is TRBV4-1, the J call TRBJ2-7, with 10 positions matching TRBD1. The germline gives CDR1 MGHRA, CDR2 YSYEKL. The V segment lost 5 bases and the J segment 2 bases; nucleotides outside the gene matches: 9. CDR3 size: 16 residues. CDR3 nucleotide sequence: TGCGCCAGCAGCGGACCGCCGGGACAGGGGCCCTACGAGCAGTACGTC. It yields the protein CASSGPPGQGPYEQYV.

The chain is built from TRBV10-1 and TRBJ1-5; unclear D gene. CDR1 WNHNN and CDR2 SYGVQD come from the germline V gene (reference sequence). The CDR3 runs to 13 residues. V was pared by 4 bases and J by 5 bases, with 9 bases between. The CDR3 DNA reads TGCGCCAGCAGTGTTGGCCGGGATCAGCCCCAGCATTTT. Its translation is CASSVGRDQPQHF.

This clone was picked up one time. The V call is TRBV3-1 (or the pseudogene TRBV3-2), the J call TRBJ1-1, with a tentative D call TRBD1 (5 bases). The germline V and J ends were trimmed by 4 bases and 2 bases, with 14 bases remaining between them. The CDR3 has 15 amino acids. Germline CDR1 and CDR2: LGHDT and YNNKEL (reference sequence). This chain's CDR3 is CASSPGQGSNTEAFF. DNA for the CDR3: TGTGCCAGCAGCCCAGGGCAGGGCTCAAACACTGAAGCTTTCTTT.

This clone was detected only a few times. The V call is TRBV4-1, the J call TRBJ1-3; D is undetermined. The ends were cut back, 5 bases at V and 0 bases at J, with 8 bases in the middle. The CDR3 consists of 14 residues. Germline V gives CDR1 MGHRA, CDR2 YSYEKL. The DNA of the CDR3 is TGCGCCAGCAGCGGCGGATTCTCTGGAAACACCATATATTTT. Encoded protein: CASSGGFSGNTIYF.

V is TRBV16 and J is TRBJ2-1; D is possibly TRBD1 (7 bases). V was shortened by 2 bases and J by 7 bases, with 15 bases between the two germline ends. Germline lookup yields CDR1 KGHSY and CDR2 FQNENV. The CDR3 totals 15 residues. Written as DNA, the CDR3 is TGTGCCAGCAGCCAACGCGGCAGGGGGGCTAATGAGCAGTTCTTC. It encodes CASSQRGRGANEQFF.